There are many counts of the clone carrying this T cell receptor (beta chain). Antigen unknown. Exclusions: uncontrolled infection, other autoimmune disease, pregnancy, lactation. Clinical symptoms, serum thyroxine and TRAb, thyroid ultrasound and orbital computed tomography were used for the diagnoses. This specimen comes from a study of T cells in Graves' hyperthyroidism and ophthalmopathy. Overall study context: Prior to any treatment, at the point of initial diagnosis, peripheral blood was collected.

Overall study results and limits: Blood shared most expanded thyroid clonotypes above 0.001.

Trimming shortened V by 1 base and J by 9 bases, and 16 bases separated the two germline ends. Germline V gene sequence: CDR1 DFQATT, CDR2 SNEGSKA (reference sequence). CDR3 size: 13 residues. RNA transcripts served as the template for amplifying TCR beta CDR3 regions. The study used the HTBI primer set for a first-round RT-PCR of the TCR CDR3. TCRdb independently ran MiXCR on the multiplex PCR reads; one entry per CDR3 protein. The data hold under 600,000 distinct CDR3 sequences, with more than 15% observed a single time. The chain couples TRBV20-1 to TRBJ2-7; no reliable D call. Input material: blood. The sequence was collected from a woman aged 40-49 years with Graves' ophthalmopathy. The CDR3 here is CSARAGVPIVQYF. The CDR3 nucleotides read TGCAGTGCTAGAGCCGGAGTTCCCATCGTGCAGTACTTC.